A selection of T cell receptor beta chains follows, all from one sample in a study of blood T cell repertoires in COVID-19. Sequencing was performed with immunoSEQ multiplex PCR; in TCRdb, only in-frame clones are kept and a portion is missing. This sample yields roughly 320,000 clones, of which 85% to 95% are seen a single time; around 4.2% belongs to the top ten. The sequenced sample consisted of PBMCs or T cells enriched from blood (not recorded which). These receptors were taken from a woman in her twenties or thirties who had been exposed to COVID-19. Both conserved end residues are trimmed from each CDR3. The D gene is left open where the match is weak. A clone size is listed for some rows: how often the clone was seen (once, few, many), or a class if it is expanded.

TRBJ1-2 . TRBV27 . ASSLSAGLGLH
TRBJ1-1 . TRBV5-1 . ASSQDGRTKAF
TRBJ1-2 . TRBV7-9 TRBD1 ASSPQGTYGYT
TRBJ1-6 once TRBV2 . ASSVGQGQDSPLH
TRBJ1-6 . TRBV3-1/TRBV3-2 TRBD1 ASRGQGDLSPLH
TRBJ1-1 . TRBV15 TRBD1 ATTPTTGATEAF
TRBJ1-1 . TRBV28 TRBD1 ASRPTRTGYGFGEAF
TRBJ2-2 once TRBV7-9 TRBD2 ASSIPADWRGTGELF
TRBJ2-1 . TRBV5-1 TRBD2 ASTGLAGGFRNEQF
TRBJ1-4 . TRBV10-3 . AISDEWRTGREKLF
TRBJ2-1 . TRBV13 . ASSPRDSLPL
TRBJ1-1 . TRBV4-2 . ASSWTDRNTEAF
TRBJ1-2 . TRBV6-5 . ASSSRDSGGYT
TRBJ1-1 . TRBV7-3 TRBD1 ASSFLPLRQGGTEAF
TRBJ1-3 . TRBV5-1 . ASSLNRGASGNTIY
TRBJ1-5 once TRBV3-1/TRBV3-2 . ASSPGGWNQPQH
TRBJ1-2 . TRBV6-5 . ASSPTWSSNYGYT
TRBJ1-2 . TRBV7-9 TRBD1 ASRTPQGGYGYT
TRBJ1-1 . TRBV5-5 . ASSLDQGLTMNTEAF
TRBJ2-4 . TRBV5-6 TRBD1 ASSTDRGKNIQY
TRBJ1-2 . TRBV7-2 . ASSVQGYGYT
TRBJ2-5 once TRBV5-4 TRBD2 ASSLDSGSGETQY
TRBJ1-4 few TRBV21-1 . ASSTTGGGTTTIILPHNEKLF
TRBJ2-5 . TRBV5-1 TRBD2 ASSLTSGAGETQY
TRBJ1-4 . TRBV4-1 TRBD1 ASSQGKRDRGLSDRKLF
TRBJ2-5 . TRBV3-1/TRBV3-2 TRBD2 ASSTRLAQY
TRBJ1-2 . TRBV5-1 . ASGSSDGIVYGYT
TRBJ1-4 . TRBV9 . ASSVDPSNEKLF
TRBJ2-2 once TRBV19 TRBD2 ASSFLGLAGGLHKLAGELF
TRBJ2-7 once TRBV4-2 . ASSRLLTESYEQY
TRBJ2-5 . TRBV7-2 . ASSLGTLRETQY
TRBJ2-7 few TRBV4-1 TRBD1 ASSQAVGTGGSYEQY
TRBJ2-7 few TRBV7-8 . ASSAYPRGSSYEQY
TRBJ2-1 . TRBV9 TRBD2 ASSGLAGGMVEQF
TRBJ2-3 . TRBV6-5 . ASRLQGLNTDTQY
TRBJ1-1 . TRBV24-1 . ATSAWGHTEAF
TRBJ2-7 . TRBV29-1 . SVAPKAGYEQY
TRBJ2-3 . TRBV7-2 TRBD1 ASSFLGPGGYEDTQY
TRBJ2-5 . TRBV9 TRBD2 ASSGGGPGQETQY
TRBJ1-1 . TRBV7-3 . ASSPRGRTEAF
TRBJ1-1 . TRBV2 . ASTGRGDTEAF
TRBJ1-1 . TRBV27 . ASRPGNTEAF
TRBJ1-1 . TRBV9 TRBD1 ASSAWDRGNTEAF
TRBJ2-5 . TRBV3-1/TRBV3-2 TRBD2 ASSQAWTSGEETQY
TRBJ1-6 . TRBV28 . ASSLSQLSRGSPLH
TRBJ1-2 . TRBV18 . ASSPTNRGFGVGYT
TRBJ1-1 few TRBV12-3/TRBV12-4 . ASSTTARAF
TRBJ2-2 . TRBV5-8 . ASSSTSLWSGELF
TRBJ2-5 . TRBV19 TRBD2 ASSIGAGRGAETQY
TRBJ1-2 once TRBV5-1 TRBD1 ASSLARTGGADYT
TRBJ1-6 many TRBV7-9 TRBD1 ASSLARTGHSPLH
TRBJ1-1 . TRBV14 . ASSLTQGTTEAF